This entry lists 7 T cell receptor beta chains sequenced from one sample in a study of blood T cell repertoires in COVID-19. TCRdb keeps only in-frame clones here, not all; method: immunoSEQ multiplex PCR. The sample holds about 390,000 clones, 80% to 90% seen once. Sequencing was carried out using peripheral blood. These TCRs come from a woman aged 55-70 years with COVID-19, enrolled during active disease.

The chain employs TRBV9 and TRBJ1-2; no definite D call. The V and J ends lost 0 bases and 0 bases respectively, with 9 bases between them. The CDR3 has 15 residues. Germline lookup yields CDR1 SGDLS and CDR2 YYNGEE. The CDR3 nucleotides are TGTGCCAGCAGCGTAGGGCCCTCTTCTAACTATGGCTACACCTTC. Protein product: CASSVGPSSNYGYTF.

The sample holds one count of this clone. The rearrangement links TRBV6-5 to TRBJ2-1; tentatively, D is TRBD2 (5 bases). V lost 5 bases and J 4 bases, leaving 15 bases between the germline ends. The CDR3 length is 15 residues. Germline assignment: CDR1 MNHEY and CDR2 SVGAGI. CDR3 in DNA: TGTGCCAGCAGTCCCCTCCCTAGCTCTTACAATGAGCAGTTCTTC. Amino acid sequence: CASSPLPSSYNEQFF.

Comment on this clone: The identical CDR3 is also encoded by other nucleotide sequences in the sample. CDR3 bases: TGTGCCAGCAGCGTAAGCGGCGGTTCCTACGAGCAGTACTTC. Its protein is CASSVSGGSYEQYF. The J gene is TRBJ2-7, the V gene TRBV9; the D gene is possibly TRBD2 (5 bases). CDR3 size: 14 residues. The germline CDR1 and CDR2 sequences are SGDLS and YYNGEE. The ends were cut back, 1 base at V and 1 base at J, with 9 bases in the middle.

The chain couples TRBV5-1 to TRBJ1-2; 9 bases map to TRBD1. The CDR3 has 14 amino acids. V trimming: 4 bases; J trimming: 7 bases; junction bases outside the gene matches: 8. The germline V gene encodes CDR1 SGHRS and CDR2 YFSETQ. The CDR3 DNA is TGCGCCAGCAGCGGGACAGGGAGCCTTATTGGCTACACCTTC. Its protein is CASSGTGSLIGYTF.

This chain joins TRBV4-2 and TRBJ1-1; a possible D gene is TRBD1 (6 bases). The V and J ends lost 2 bases and 0 bases respectively, with 10 bases between them. This CDR3 spans 15 amino acids. In germline, CDR1 is LGHNA, CDR2 YNFKEQ. The CDR3 loop is CASSQLKGVNTEAFF. In nucleotides, the CDR3 is TGTGCCAGCAGCCAACTTAAGGGGGTGAACACTGAAGCTTTCTTT.

The table lists this clone with a few counts. This chain connects TRBV4-1 to TRBJ2-2, with 9 nucleotides matching TRBD1. Germline-derived CDR1 and CDR2 are MGHRA and YSYEKL. The CDR3 has 15 residues. Trimming removed 4 bases from V and 6 bases from J; junction bases left unmatched: 6. Here the CDR3 DNA reads TGCGCCAGCAGCCCCCAGGGACAGGGTCCCGGGGAGCTGTTTTTT. Encoded protein: CASSPQGQGPGELFF.

The CDR3 protein is CASRLVGTSPNGSYNEQFF. CDR3 coding DNA: TGTGCAAGTCGCTTAGTCGGGACATCACCAAATGGCTCCTACAATGAGCAGTTCTTC. The chain uses TRBV12-2 and TRBJ2-1; TRBD1, the table's D call, lacks a check against the DNA. TRBV12-2 corresponds to a pseudogene. The CDR3 totals 19 residues.